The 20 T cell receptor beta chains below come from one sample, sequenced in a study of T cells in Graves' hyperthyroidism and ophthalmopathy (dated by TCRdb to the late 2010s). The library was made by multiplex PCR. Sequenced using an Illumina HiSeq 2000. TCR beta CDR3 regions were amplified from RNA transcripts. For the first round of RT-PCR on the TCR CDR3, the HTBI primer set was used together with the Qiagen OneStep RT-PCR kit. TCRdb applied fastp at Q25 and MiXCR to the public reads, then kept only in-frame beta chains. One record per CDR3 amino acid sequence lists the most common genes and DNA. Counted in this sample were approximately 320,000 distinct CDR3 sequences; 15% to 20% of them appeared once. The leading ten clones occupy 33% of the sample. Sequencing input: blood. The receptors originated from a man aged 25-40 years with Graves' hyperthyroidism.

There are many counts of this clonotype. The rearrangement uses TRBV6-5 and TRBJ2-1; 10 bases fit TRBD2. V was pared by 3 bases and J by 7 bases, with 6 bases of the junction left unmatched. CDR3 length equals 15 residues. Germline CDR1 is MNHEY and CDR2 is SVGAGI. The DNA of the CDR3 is TGTGCCAGCAGTTATGTTGCTAGCGGGAGTAATGAGCAGTTCTTC. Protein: CASSYVASGSNEQFF.

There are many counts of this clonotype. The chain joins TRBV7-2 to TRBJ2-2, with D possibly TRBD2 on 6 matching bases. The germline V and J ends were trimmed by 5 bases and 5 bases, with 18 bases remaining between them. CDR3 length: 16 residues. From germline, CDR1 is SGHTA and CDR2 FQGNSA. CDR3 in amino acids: CASSPGTGRGTGELFF. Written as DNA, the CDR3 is TGTGCCAGCAGCCCGGGGACCGGGAGAGGAACCGGGGAGCTGTTTTTT.

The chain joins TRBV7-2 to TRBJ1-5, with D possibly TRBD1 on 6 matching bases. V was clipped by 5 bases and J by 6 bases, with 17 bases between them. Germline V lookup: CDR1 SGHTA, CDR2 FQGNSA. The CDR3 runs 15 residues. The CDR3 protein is CASSRSGVLSQPQHF. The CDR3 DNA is TGTGCCAGCAGCCGCTCAGGGGTCCTTAGTCAGCCCCAGCATTTT.

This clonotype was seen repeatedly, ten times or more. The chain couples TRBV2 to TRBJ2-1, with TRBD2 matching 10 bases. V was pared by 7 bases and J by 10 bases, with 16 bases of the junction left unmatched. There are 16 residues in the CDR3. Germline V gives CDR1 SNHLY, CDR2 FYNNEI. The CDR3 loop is CASKQDGTSVGREQFF. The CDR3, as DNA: TGTGCCAGCAAGCAGGACGGGACTAGCGTCGGAAGGGAGCAGTTCTTC.

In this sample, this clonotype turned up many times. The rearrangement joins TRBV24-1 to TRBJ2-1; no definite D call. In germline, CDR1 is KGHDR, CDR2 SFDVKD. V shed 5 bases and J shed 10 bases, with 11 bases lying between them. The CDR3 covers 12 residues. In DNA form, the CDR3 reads TGTGCCACCAGTGGCCCCGCTGAGGAGCAGTTCTTC. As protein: CATSGPAEEQFF.

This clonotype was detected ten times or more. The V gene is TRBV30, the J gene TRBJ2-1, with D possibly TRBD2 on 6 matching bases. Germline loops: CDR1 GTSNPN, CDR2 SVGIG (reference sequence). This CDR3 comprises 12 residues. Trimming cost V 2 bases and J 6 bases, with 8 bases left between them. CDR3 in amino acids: CAWSRGTNEQFF. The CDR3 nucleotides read TGTGCCTGGAGTCGCGGGACCAATGAGCAGTTCTTC.

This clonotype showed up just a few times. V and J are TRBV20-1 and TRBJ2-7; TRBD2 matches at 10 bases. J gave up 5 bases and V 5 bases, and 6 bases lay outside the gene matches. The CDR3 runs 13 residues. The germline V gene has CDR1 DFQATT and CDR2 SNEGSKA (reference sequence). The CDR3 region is CSAGTSEVNEQYF. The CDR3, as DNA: TGCAGTGCTGGGACTAGCGAAGTAAACGAGCAGTACTTC.

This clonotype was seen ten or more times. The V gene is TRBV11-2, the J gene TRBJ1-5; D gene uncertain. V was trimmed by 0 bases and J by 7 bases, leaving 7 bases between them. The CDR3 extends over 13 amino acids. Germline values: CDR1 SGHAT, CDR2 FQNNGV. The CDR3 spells CASSLEVTQPQHF. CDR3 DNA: TGTGCCAGCAGCTTAGAGGTAACGCAGCCCCAGCATTTT.

For the CDR3, the DNA is TGTGCCAGCAGCAGCCCCAGACTGGGGGCTGAAGCTTTCTTT. It codes for CASSSPRLGAEAFF. The J gene is TRBJ1-1, the V gene TRBV28; perhaps TRBD1 as D (5 bases). Trimming removed 6 bases from V and 6 bases from J, with 17 bases in between. The CDR3 has 14 amino acids. CDR1 is MDHEN and CDR2 is SYDVKM in the germline V gene.

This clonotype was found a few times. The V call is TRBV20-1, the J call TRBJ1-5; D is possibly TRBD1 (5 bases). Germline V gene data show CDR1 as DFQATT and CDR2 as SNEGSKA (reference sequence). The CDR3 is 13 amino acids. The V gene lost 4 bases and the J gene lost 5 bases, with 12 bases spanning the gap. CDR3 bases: TGCAGTGCTATCGGGACTCCGGATCAGCCCCAGCATTTT. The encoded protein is CSAIGTPDQPQHF.

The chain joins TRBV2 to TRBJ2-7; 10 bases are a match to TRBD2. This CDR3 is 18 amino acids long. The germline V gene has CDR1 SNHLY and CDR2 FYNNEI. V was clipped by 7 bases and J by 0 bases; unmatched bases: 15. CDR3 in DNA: TGTGCCAGCAACCCCCGCACCCGAGCTAGCGGGAGCTCCTACGAGCAGTACTTC. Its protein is CASNPRTRASGSSYEQYF.

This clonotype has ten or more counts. Here the CDR3 DNA reads TGTGCCAGCAGCCGTATTGGACAGAATCAGCCCCAGCATTTT. It encodes CASSRIGQNQPQHF. V usage is TRBV27 and J usage is TRBJ1-5; D may be TRBD1 (6 bases). Deletions cut 6 bases from V and 4 bases from J, with 13 bases between. The germline V gene encodes CDR1 MNHEY and CDR2 SMNVEV (reference sequence). The CDR3 spans 14 residues.

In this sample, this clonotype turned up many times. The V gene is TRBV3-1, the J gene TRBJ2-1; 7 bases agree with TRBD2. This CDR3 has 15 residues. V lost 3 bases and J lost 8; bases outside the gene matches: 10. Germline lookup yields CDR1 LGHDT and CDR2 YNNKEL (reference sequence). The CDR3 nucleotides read TGTGCCAGCAGCCAGGGGGGAGGGCCAAACTATGAGCAGTTCTTC. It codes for CASSQGGGPNYEQFF.

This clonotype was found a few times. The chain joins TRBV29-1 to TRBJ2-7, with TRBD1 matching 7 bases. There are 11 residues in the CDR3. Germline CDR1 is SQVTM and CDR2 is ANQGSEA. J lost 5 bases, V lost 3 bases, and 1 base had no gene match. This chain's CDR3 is CSVDRGNEQYF. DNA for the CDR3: TGCAGCGTTGACAGGGGGAACGAGCAGTACTTC.

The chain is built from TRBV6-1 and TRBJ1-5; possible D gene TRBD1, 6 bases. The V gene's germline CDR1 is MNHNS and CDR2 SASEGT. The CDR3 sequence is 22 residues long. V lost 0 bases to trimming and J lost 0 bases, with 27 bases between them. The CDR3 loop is CASSEAGETGRLFLYSNQPQHF. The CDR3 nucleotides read TGTGCCAGCAGTGAAGCGGGGGAAACAGGGAGACTTTTCCTTTATAGCAATCAGCCCCAGCATTTT.

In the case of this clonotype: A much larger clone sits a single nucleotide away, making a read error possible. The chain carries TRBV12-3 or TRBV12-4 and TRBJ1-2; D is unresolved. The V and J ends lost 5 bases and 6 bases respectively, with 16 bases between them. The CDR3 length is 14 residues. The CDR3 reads CASSSPGTGHGYTF. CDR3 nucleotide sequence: TGTGCCAGCAGTAGCCCTGGTACCGGCCATGGCTACACCTTC.

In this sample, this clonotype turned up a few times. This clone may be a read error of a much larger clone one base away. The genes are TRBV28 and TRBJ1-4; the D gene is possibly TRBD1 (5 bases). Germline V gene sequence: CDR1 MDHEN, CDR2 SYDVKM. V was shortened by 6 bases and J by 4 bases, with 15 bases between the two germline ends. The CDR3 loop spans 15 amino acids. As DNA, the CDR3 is TGTGCCAGCAGAGCCAGCGGGGCGGGTAATGAAAAACTGTTTTTT. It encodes CASRASGAGNEKLFF.

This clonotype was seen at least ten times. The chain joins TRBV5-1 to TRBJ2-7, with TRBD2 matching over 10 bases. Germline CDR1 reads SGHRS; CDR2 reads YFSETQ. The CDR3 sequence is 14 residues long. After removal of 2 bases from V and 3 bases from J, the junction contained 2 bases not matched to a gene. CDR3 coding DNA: TGCGCCAGCAGCTTCACTAGCGGGAACTACGAGCAGTACTTC. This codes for CASSFTSGNYEQYF.

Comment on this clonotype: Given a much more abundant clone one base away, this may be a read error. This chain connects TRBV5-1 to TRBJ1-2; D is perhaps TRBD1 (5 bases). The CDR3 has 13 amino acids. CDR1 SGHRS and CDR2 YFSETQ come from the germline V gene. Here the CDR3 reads CASSLQADGGCTF. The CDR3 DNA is TGCGCCAGCAGCTTACAGGCAGATGGTGGCTGCACCTTC.

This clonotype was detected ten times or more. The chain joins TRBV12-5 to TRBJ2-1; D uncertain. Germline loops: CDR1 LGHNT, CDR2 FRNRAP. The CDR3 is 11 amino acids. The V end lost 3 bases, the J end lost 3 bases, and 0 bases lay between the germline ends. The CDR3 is CASGFYNEQFF. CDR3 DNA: TGTGCTAGTGGTTTCTACAATGAGCAGTTCTTC.